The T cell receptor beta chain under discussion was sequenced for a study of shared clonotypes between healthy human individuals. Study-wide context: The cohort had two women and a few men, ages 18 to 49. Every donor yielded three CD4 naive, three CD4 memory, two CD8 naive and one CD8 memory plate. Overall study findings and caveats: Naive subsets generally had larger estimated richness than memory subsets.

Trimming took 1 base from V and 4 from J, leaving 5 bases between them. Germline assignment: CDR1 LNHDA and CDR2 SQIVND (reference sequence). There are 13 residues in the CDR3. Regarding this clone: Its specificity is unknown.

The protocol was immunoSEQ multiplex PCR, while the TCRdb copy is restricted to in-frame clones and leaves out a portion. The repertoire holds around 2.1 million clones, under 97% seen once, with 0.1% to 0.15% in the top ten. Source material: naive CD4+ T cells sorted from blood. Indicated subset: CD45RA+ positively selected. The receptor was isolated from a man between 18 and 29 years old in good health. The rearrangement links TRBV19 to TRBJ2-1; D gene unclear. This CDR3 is CASSIGSYNEQFF. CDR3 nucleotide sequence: TGTGCCAGTAGTATAGGCAGTTACAATGAGCAGTTCTTC.